The T cell receptor (beta chain) described here comes from a study of identical twins. Healthy Caucasians provided all donations. cDNA molecules carried unique molecular identifiers, and template switching added a universal primer site. TCRdb passed the 5' RACE reads through MiXCR, listing each CDR3 protein once. The sample holds about 550,000 distinct CDR3 sequences, under 25% seen once. Comments on this clonotype: No antigen is known for it.

The V end was cut by 5 bases, the J end by 9 bases, with 19 bases between. The germline V gene encodes CDR1 SGHTA and CDR2 FQGNSA. This CDR3 spans 14 amino acids. Study results and caveats: While abundant cord blood beta clonotypes carried fewer insertions, memory repertoires showed no such pattern.

A further study also used this sample, focusing on yellow fever vaccine responses in identical twins. From that second work: The T cell response to vaccination in identical twins was reportedly partly convergent and partly personalized.

This receptor was taken from a young woman in good health. Sequenced input: CD4+ T cells sorted from blood. This chain links TRBV7-2 with TRBJ2-5; possibly TRBD2 for D (6 bases). CDR3 nucleotides: TGTGCCAGCAGCCCCGGCGGGGCAACTTGGGCCCAGTACTTC. Protein: CASSPGGATWAQYF.